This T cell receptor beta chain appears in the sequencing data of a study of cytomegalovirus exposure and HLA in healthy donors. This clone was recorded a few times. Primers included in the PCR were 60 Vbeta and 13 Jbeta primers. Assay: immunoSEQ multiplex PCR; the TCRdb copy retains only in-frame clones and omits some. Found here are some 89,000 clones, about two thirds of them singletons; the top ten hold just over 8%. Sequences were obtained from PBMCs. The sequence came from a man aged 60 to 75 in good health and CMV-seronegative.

CDR3 loop: CASSPRVETGADSYEQYF. The CDR3 DNA sequence: TGCGCCAGCAGTCCCAGAGTCGAGACAGGGGCCGACTCCTACGAGCAGTACTTC. V gene TRBV23-1 combines with J gene TRBJ2-7, with 8 nucleotides matching TRBD1. TRBV23-1 is filed as an ORF, its function uncertain. V was clipped by 4 bases and J by 0 bases; unmatched bases: 14. CDR3 length: 18 amino acids.